Presented here are 2 T cell receptor beta chains from one specimen sequenced in a study of T cell repertoires in cytomegalovirus infection. Each CDR3 protein is one row after TCRdb ran MiXCR on the reads. The sample yields almost 300,000 distinct CDR3 sequences, 9.6% seen once. The sample taken for sequencing was PBMCs. Every receptor here comes from a human donor in good health (CMV status not recorded). Some clones in this sample may be carry-over from other donors' samples.

The sample holds many counts of this clonotype. V and J are TRBV28 and TRBJ1-1, with 8 bases lining up with TRBD1. CDR1 is MDHEN and CDR2 is SYDVKM in the germline V gene. Unmatched junction bases numbered 10, after V lost 6 bases and J lost 4 bases. This CDR3 contains 15 residues. The CDR3 bases are TGTGCCAGCAGAACACCCCCCAGGGGGCCCACTGAAGCTTTCTTT. It translates to CASRTPPRGPTEAFF.

This clonotype was detected ten times or more. The chain recombines TRBV6-2 or TRBV6-3 with TRBJ2-3; TRBD2 agrees at 11 bases. V trimming: 5 bases; J trimming: 4 bases; junction bases outside the gene matches: 5. The length of the CDR3 is 15 residues. From germline, CDR1 is MNHEY and CDR2 SVGEGT. CDR3 DNA: TGTGCCAGCAGTCCCCTGGGACTAGCGGCAGATACGCAGTATTTT. Protein sequence: CASSPLGLAADTQYF.